These 24 T cell receptor beta chains came from one sample sequenced in a study of CD8 T cells in Susac syndrome. Random hexamers served to reverse transcribe roughly 0.45 to 1 ug RNA. TCRdb recomputed calls from the immunoSEQ multiplex PCR reads with MiXCR, one row per CDR3 protein. The sample lists some 300,000 distinct CDR3 sequences, roughly 85% occurring once. The specimen was CD8+ T cells from PBMCs. The receptors originated from a human donor with multiple sclerosis.

The CDR3 region has the DNA TGTGCCAGCAGCGTAGACTCGGGCGGGAGCCTCGACTACAATGAGCAGTTCTTC. This translates into CASSVDSGGSLDYNEQFF. The chain links TRBV9 to TRBJ2-1; 7 bases match TRBD2. The CDR3 is made up of 18 amino acids. V was clipped by 0 bases and J by 3 bases; unmatched bases: 12. Germline-derived CDR1 and CDR2 are SGDLS and YYNGEE.

Only a few counts were recorded for this clonotype. At one of its ends the junction is not consistent with the germline gene, which may arise from a read error. V and J are TRBV14 and TRBJ2-7, with D unresolved. The CDR3 runs 12 residues. CDR1 and CDR2 from the germline V gene are SGHDN and FVKESK. CDR3 DNA: TGTGCCAGCAGTCAAGATTTGGCCGAGCAGTACTTC. Encoded protein: CASSQDLAEQYF. Drawing the rest from reference TRBV14 and TRBJ2-7, the complete variable domain is EAGVTQFPSHSVIEKGQTVTLRCDPISGHDNLYWYRRVMGKEIKFLLHFVKESKQDESGMPNNRFLAERTGGTYSTLKVQPAELEDSGVYFCASSQDLAEQYFGPGTRLTVT.

There are a few counts of this clonotype. The rearrangement uses TRBV20-1 and TRBJ2-7, with 9 bases lining up with TRBD2. Germline loops: CDR1 DFQATT, CDR2 SNEGSKA (reference sequence). With 7 bases clipped from V and 4 bases from J, the junction kept 11 bases outside the gene matches. This CDR3 comprises 14 residues. CDR3 protein: CSVISSGKTYEQYF. The CDR3 DNA is TGCAGTGTCATTTCTAGCGGGAAGACTTACGAGCAGTACTTC.

This clonotype has more than one count but fewer than ten. The chain has TRBV6-2 or TRBV6-3 and TRBJ2-7, with D possibly TRBD2 on 6 matching bases. With 4 bases removed from V and 6 bases from J, the gap between germline ends came to 13 bases. The CDR3 is 13 amino acids. Germline loops: CDR1 MNHEY, CDR2 SVGEGT. The CDR3 DNA reads TGTGCCAGCAGTTCCGGTTGGAGGGCCGAGCAGTACTTC. Translating it yields CASSSGWRAEQYF.

J is TRBJ2-1 and V is TRBV28; D is perhaps TRBD1 (6 bases). The CDR3 extends over 16 amino acids. V shed 3 bases and J shed 7 bases, with 19 bases lying between them. Germline V lookup: CDR1 MDHEN, CDR2 SYDVKM. The chain's CDR3 is CASSFFTGQRGNEQFF. Here the CDR3 DNA reads TGTGCCAGCAGTTTTTTCACAGGCCAAAGGGGGAATGAGCAGTTCTTC.

The chain employs TRBV12-3 or TRBV12-4 and TRBJ2-2; 7 bases line up with TRBD1. J gave up 6 bases and V 6 bases, and 10 bases lay outside the gene matches. The CDR3 has 15 amino acids. The DNA of the CDR3 is TGTGCCAGCAGCTCCCGACAGGGTGGACCCGGGGAGCTGTTTTTT. It codes for CASSSRQGGPGELFF.

The chain couples TRBV7-6 to TRBJ2-2, with D perhaps assigned TRBD1 or TRBD2 (5 bases each). V was pared by 1 base and J by 4 bases, with 13 bases between. The CDR3 has 16 amino acids. Per germline, CDR1 SGHVS and CDR2 FNYEAQ. The CDR3: CASSLVRSGGTGELFF. The CDR3 bases are TGTGCCAGCAGCTTAGTAAGGAGTGGGGGCACCGGGGAGCTGTTTTTT. The full variable domain, in which reference TRBV7-6 and TRBJ2-2 provide the parts outside the CDR3, is GAGVSQSPRYKVTKRGQDVALRCDPISGHVSLYWYRQALGQGPEFLTYFNYEAQQDKSGLPNDRFSAERPEGSISTLTIQRTEQRDSAMYRCASSLVRSGGTGELFFGEGSRLTVL.

The CDR3 sequence is CAWGLVTYEQYF. Written as DNA, the CDR3 is TGTGCCTGGGGACTAGTTACCTACGAGCAGTACTTC. V gene TRBV30 combines with J gene TRBJ2-7, with 7 bases lining up with TRBD2. The germline V gene encodes CDR1 GTSNPN and CDR2 SVGIG (reference sequence). There are 12 residues in the CDR3. V lost 5 bases and J lost 2; bases outside the gene matches: 3.

J is TRBJ2-1 and V is TRBV28, with TRBD2 identical over 8 bases. The V segment lost 4 bases and the J segment 3 bases; nucleotides outside the gene matches: 8. Germline-derived CDR1 and CDR2 are MDHEN and SYDVKM. CDR3 length equals 16 residues. CDR3 residues: CASSWLRGLGYNEQFF. The CDR3 nucleotides are TGTGCCAGCAGTTGGCTTCGGGGACTAGGCTACAATGAGCAGTTCTTC.

This clonotype was seen just once. The CDR3 coding sequence is TGCAGCGTTAGGGGGATCACCGTCTACGAGCAGTACTTC. Amino acid sequence: CSVRGITVYEQYF. The chain carries TRBV29-1 and TRBJ2-7; D may be TRBD1 (6 bases). Trimming shortened V by 5 bases and J by 3 bases, and 14 bases separated the two germline ends. This CDR3 spans 13 amino acids. Germline V gene sequence: CDR1 SQVTM, CDR2 ANQGSEA.

The chain joins TRBV19 to TRBJ2-1; weak D call: TRBD1 (6 bases). Trimming left V 3 bases short and J 4 bases short, with 16 bases between. The CDR3 is 16 amino acids. Germline V gene sequence: CDR1 LNHDA, CDR2 SQIVND (reference sequence). CDR3 protein: CASSIEGGEAYNEQFF. CDR3 bases: TGTGCCAGTAGTATTGAAGGGGGAGAGGCGTACAATGAGCAGTTCTTC. The full variable domain, with the rest looked up from reference TRBV19 and TRBJ2-1, is DGGITQSPKYLFRKEGQNVTLSCEQNLNHDAMYWYRQDPGQGLRLIYYSQIVNDFQKGDIAEGYSVSREKKESFPLTVTSAQKNPTAFYLCASSIEGGEAYNEQFFGPGTRLTVL.

The chain uses TRBV30 and TRBJ2-1; 9 bases fit TRBD1. CDR1 and CDR2 from the germline V gene are GTSNPN and SVGIG (reference sequence). V was pared by 3 bases and J by 7 bases, with 7 bases of the junction left unmatched. The CDR3 is 14 amino acids. The CDR3 loop is CAWSTRDRENEQFF. CDR3 sequence (DNA): TGTGCCTGGAGCACGAGGGACAGGGAAAATGAGCAGTTCTTC. Filled out from reference TRBV30 and TRBJ2-1, the complete variable domain reads SQTIHQWPATLVQPVGSPLSLECTVEGTSNPNLYWYRQAAGRGLQLLFYSVGIGQISSEVPQNLSASRPQDRQFILSSKKLLLSDSGFYLCAWSTRDRENEQFFGPGTRLTVL.

This rearrangement joins TRBV19 to TRBJ2-7; maybe TRBD2 (6 bases). The germline V gene encodes CDR1 LNHDA and CDR2 SQIVND (reference sequence). The CDR3 length is 15 residues. Trimming removed 0 bases at V and 0 bases at J, with 9 bases between. The DNA of the CDR3 is TGTGCCAGTAGTATAGAGAGCGGGTTCTCCTACGAGCAGTACTTC. Encoded protein: CASSIESGFSYEQYF. Combining the CDR3 with reference TRBV19 and TRBJ2-7 gives the whole variable domain DGGITQSPKYLFRKEGQNVTLSCEQNLNHDAMYWYRQDPGQGLRLIYYSQIVNDFQKGDIAEGYSVSREKKESFPLTVTSAQKNPTAFYLCASSIESGFSYEQYFGPGTRLTVT.

The V gene is TRBV6-2 or TRBV6-3, the J gene TRBJ2-7, with 10 positions matching TRBD1. There are 15 residues in the CDR3. The germline CDR1 and CDR2 sequences are MNHEY and SVGEGT. The ends lost 3 bases at V and 2 bases at J; junction bases unmatched: 4. CDR3 in amino acids: CASSYGQGVPYEQYF. The CDR3 DNA follows: TGTGCCAGCAGTTATGGACAGGGGGTCCCCTACGAGCAGTACTTC.

The chain links TRBV29-1 to TRBJ2-7; no reliable D call. Germline lookup yields CDR1 SQVTM and CDR2 ANQGSEA. V lost 4 bases and J lost 3, with 16 bases in between. The CDR3 contains 14 residues. This chain's CDR3 is CSVVAVDELYEQYF. The CDR3 bases are TGCAGCGTTGTGGCTGTGGACGAACTCTACGAGCAGTACTTC.

The rearrangement links TRBV27 to TRBJ2-7; D remains ambiguous. The CDR3 totals 12 residues. Germline CDR1 reads MNHEY; CDR2 reads SMNVEV (reference sequence). V lost 3 bases and J 6 bases, leaving 9 bases between the germline ends. CDR3 DNA sequence: TGTGCCAGCAGTTTCCCAGCCGGCGAGCAGTACTTC. Protein product: CASSFPAGEQYF.

Written as DNA, the CDR3 is TGTGCCAGCAGTTCCGGGACTAGCGGGAGCGGGAGCACAGATACGCAGTATTTT. As protein: CASSSGTSGSGSTDTQYF. The chain carries TRBV12-3 or TRBV12-4 and TRBJ2-3, with 14 bases identical to TRBD2. The ends lost 4 bases at V and 0 bases at J; junction bases unmatched: 6. The length of the CDR3 is 18 residues.

The chain joins TRBV28 to TRBJ2-3; D might be TRBD2 (6 bases). This CDR3 spans 15 amino acids. Germline-derived CDR1 and CDR2 are MDHEN and SYDVKM. Trimming stripped 3 bases from V and 2 bases from J, with 12 bases between. CDR3 DNA: TGTGCCAGCAGTTTCACTAGCACCTCCACAGATACGCAGTATTTT. Its translation: CASSFTSTSTDTQYF. Full variable domain (outside the CDR3, taken from reference TRBV28 and TRBJ2-3): DVKVTQSSRYLVKRTGEKVFLECVQDMDHENMFWYRQDPGLGLRLIYFSYDVKMKEKGDIPEGYSVSREKKERFSLILESASTNQTSMYLCASSFTSTSTDTQYFGPGTRLTVL.

The J gene is TRBJ2-2, the V gene TRBV23-1; 7 positions match TRBD1. TRBV23-1 is placed among ORFs of uncertain function. The CDR3 has 15 residues. J was trimmed by 4 bases and V by 0 bases; bases with no gene match: 2. CDR3 sequence (DNA): TGCGCCAGCAGTCAATCGACAGGGACCACCGGGGAGCTGTTTTTT. Translated: CASSQSTGTTGELFF.

The DNA for the CDR3 is TGCAGTGCTATCGCCAGGACCACCAACATTCAGTACTTC. Its protein is CSAIARTTNIQYF. This sequence joins TRBV20-1 and TRBJ2-4; D is uncertain. CDR1 and CDR2 (germline): DFQATT, SNEGSKA (reference sequence). The CDR3 is made up of 13 amino acids. Trimming took 4 bases from V and 7 from J, leaving 14 bases between them.

The chain is built from TRBV5-4 and TRBJ2-2; TRBD2 aligns across 10 bases. The germline gives CDR1 SGHNT, CDR2 YYREEE (reference sequence). The CDR3 totals 16 residues. The J segment lost 7 bases and the V segment lost 1 base, leaving 7 bases of the junction unmatched. The chain's CDR3 is CASSLRGLAVLGELFF. CDR3 nucleotides: TGTGCCAGCAGCTTGAGAGGACTAGCGGTGCTCGGGGAGCTGTTTTTT.

The chain recombines TRBV7-9 with TRBJ2-2; 7 bases map to TRBD2. The germline V gene encodes CDR1 SEHNR and CDR2 FQNEAQ (reference sequence). The CDR3 runs 16 residues. V lost 2 bases and J lost 2; bases outside the gene matches: 5. The CDR3 DNA is TGTGCCAGCAGCTTATTGGGACTAACAAACACCGGGGAGCTGTTTTTT. Translation: CASSLLGLTNTGELFF.

This clonotype has a handful of counts. This chain uses TRBV5-1 with TRBJ2-7, with TRBD2 as a possible D gene (5 bases). The CDR3 spans 15 residues. V was shortened by 0 bases and J by 0 bases, with 10 bases between the two germline ends. Germline CDR1 reads SGHRS; CDR2 reads YFSETQ. In DNA form, the CDR3 reads TGCGCCAGCAGCTTGGCCCGGGGAACCTCCTACGAGCAGTACTTC. Protein sequence: CASSLARGTSYEQYF.

This clonotype came up once. The chain combines TRBV28 with TRBJ2-5; TRBD1 matches at 7 bases. In germline, CDR1 is MDHEN, CDR2 SYDVKM. Trimming removed 4 bases from V and 5 bases from J; junction bases left unmatched: 7. CDR3 length: 14 residues. The CDR3 is CASSSRQGMETQYF. Written as DNA, the CDR3 is TGTGCCAGCAGTTCTCGACAGGGTATGGAGACCCAGTACTTC.